This is a list of T cell receptor beta chains from one sample in a study of Ad26.COV2.S vaccination and SARS-CoV-2 variants. Profiled with immunoSEQ multiplex PCR; TCRdb holds only in-frame clones, not every one. Of more than 250,000 clones listed, around 87% were seen once; the top ten hold 3% to 4%. Sample: peripheral blood, taken in a trial of Ad26.COV2.S vaccine versus placebo. The receptors were sampled from a person aged 18-65 years who received the Ad26.COV2.S COVID-19 vaccine or a placebo. CDR3s include the opening cysteine and the closing phenylalanine or tryptophan. A D gene is named only where the DNA matches it firmly. Clone size, where shown, is once, few, many, or a class for clones that have expanded.

V	D	J	length	size	DNA	CDR3
TRBV7-2	NA	TRBJ1-5	13	once	TGTGCCAGCAGCAGGGAAGTCGGTCAGCCCCAGCATTTT	CASSREVGQPQHF
TRBV11-2	TRBD2	TRBJ2-7	18	NA	TGTGCCAGCAGCTTAGAACTAGCGGGAGGGGCCTTGGATAACGAGCAGTACTTC	CASSLELAGGALDNEQYF
TRBV2	NA	TRBJ1-1	15	NA	TGTGCCAGCAGTGCACAGGGACCGAGGAACACTGAAGCTTTCTTT	CASSAQGPRNTEAFF
TRBV10-3	NA	TRBJ1-6	16	NA	TGTGCCATCAGCTCGACCCGGGGGAGTTATAATTCACCCCTCCACTTT	CAISSTRGSYNSPLHF
TRBV11-1	TRBD1	TRBJ1-4	14	NA	TGTGCCAGCAGTTCGGACAGGGGAAGTGAAAAACTGTTTTTT	CASSSDRGSEKLFF
TRBV10-3	TRBD2	TRBJ2-2	15	NA	TGTGCCATCAGCGCGAGCGGGGCCAACACCGGGGAGCTGTTTTTT	CAISASGANTGELFF
TRBV4-3	NA	TRBJ2-7	14	NA	TGCGCCAGCAGCCCCGAATGGACGGCCTACGAGCAGTACTTC	CASSPEWTAYEQYF
TRBV10-2	TRBD1	TRBJ2-1	17	NA	TGCGCCAGCAGTGAATTGGACAGGGTGGGGGGAGGCAATGAGCAGTTCTTC	CASSELDRVGGGNEQFF
TRBV5-1	TRBD1	TRBJ2-3	13	NA	TGCGCCAGCAGCTTGCAGGGACAGGATACGCAGTATTTT	CASSLQGQDTQYF
TRBV6-1	NA	TRBJ2-1	12	NA	TGTGCCAGCAGTGAAGCGCTCGGGGAGCAGTTCTTC	CASSEALGEQFF
TRBV5-1	NA	TRBJ2-3	14	few	TGCGCCAGCCGGACCGAATCGAGCACAGATACGCAGTATTTT	CASRTESSTDTQYF
TRBV6-6	NA	TRBJ1-1	14	NA	TGTGCCATTTACGACCTCAGGGAGGGCACTGAAGCTTTCTTT	CAIYDLREGTEAFF
TRBV24-1	NA	TRBJ1-5	13	NA	TGTGCCACCTCCTCAAATAGCAATCAGCCCCAGCATTTT	CATSSNSNQPQHF
TRBV5-1	TRBD1	TRBJ1-2	13	NA	TGCGCCAGCAGCCAGGGACAGGGTGGAGGCTACACCTTC	CASSQGQGGGYTF
TRBV18	TRBD2	TRBJ2-1	17	NA	TGTGCCAGCTCACGAGGGACTAGCGGGTTTTCCTACAATGAGCAGTTCTTC	CASSRGTSGFSYNEQFF
TRBV19	TRBD2	TRBJ2-7	15	NA	TGTGCCAGTAGTATGACTAGCGGGGGAGGCTACGAGCAGTACTTC	CASSMTSGGGYEQYF
TRBV6-5	NA	TRBJ1-1	13	NA	TGTGCCAGCAGTTCGAGGCGGGGCACTGAAGCTTTCTTT	CASSSRRGTEAFF
TRBV5-1	TRBD2	TRBJ2-1	14	NA	TGCGCCAGCAGTACTGGACTAGCGCCCAATGAGCAGTTCTTC	CASSTGLAPNEQFF
TRBV19	NA	TRBJ2-5	14	NA	TGTGCCAGTAGTACAAGGTCAGAGGAAGAGACCCAGTACTTC	CASSTRSEEETQYF
TRBV12-3/TRBV12-4	NA	TRBJ1-2	12	NA	TGTGCCAGCAGTACCAGGGAACTTGGCTACACCTTC	CASSTRELGYTF
TRBV6-5	NA	TRBJ1-2	14	NA	TGTGCCAGCAGGGTGTGGGTTAGCGACTATGGCTACACCTTC	CASRVWVSDYGYTF
TRBV18	NA	TRBJ1-2	14	NA	TGTGCCAGCTCACCAGAAGGATCTAACTATGGCTACACCTTC	CASSPEGSNYGYTF
TRBV3-1/TRBV3-2	NA	TRBJ2-7	16	NA	TGTGCCAGCAGCCTTAACCCGGGACAGGGACTAGTCGAGCAGTACTTC	CASSLNPGQGLVEQYF
TRBV5-1	TRBD1	TRBJ1-3	17	few	TGCGCCAGCAGCTCCGGGGACAGGGGTTCGTCGGGATACACCATATATTTT	CASSSGDRGSSGYTIYF
TRBV11-2	TRBD1	TRBJ2-7	14	NA	TGTGCCAGCAGCCAAGGGGGGACAGGCTACGAGCAGTACTTC	CASSQGGTGYEQYF
TRBV6-2/TRBV6-3	NA	TRBJ1-1	15	NA	TGTGCCAGCAGTTACTCGGACCACCGAGGCACTGAAGCTTTCTTT	CASSYSDHRGTEAFF
TRBV6-7	NA	TRBJ2-5	17	NA	TGTGCCAGGGCTTTTGGCGAACAGAGACGACATGAAGAGACCCAGTACTTC	CARAFGEQRRHEETQYF
TRBV7-2	NA	TRBJ2-3	15	NA	TGTGCCAGCAGCTTAGCGGGTAGCGAAGCAGATACGCAGTATTTT	CASSLAGSEADTQYF
TRBV6-5	NA	TRBJ1-4	10	NA	TGTGCCAACCACTATGAAAAACTGTTTTTT	CANHYEKLFF
TRBV5-1	TRBD1	TRBJ1-4	14	NA	TGCGCCAGCAGCCCGGGACAGGGGTTTGAAAAACTGTTTTTT	CASSPGQGFEKLFF
TRBV19	TRBD1	TRBJ1-5	15	NA	TGTGCCAGTAATCAGGACAGGGTAGACAATCAGCCCCAGCATTTT	CASNQDRVDNQPQHF
TRBV3-1/TRBV3-2	TRBD1	TRBJ1-2	14	NA	TGTGCCAGCAGCCCCTGGGACAGCAACTATGGCTACACCTTC	CASSPWDSNYGYTF